Reported below is one T cell receptor (beta chain). The data originate from a study of blood T cell repertoires in COVID-19. Source study methods: Estimates of nucleated cell counts were drawn from the amplification of reference gene primers. Produced via immunoSEQ multiplex PCR; TCRdb's table is partial and in-frame only. Clonal size and the V and J genes are those of that table, whereas D and trimming came from the DNA. The data show about 160,000 clones, with approximately 85% seen just once and more than 0.85% held by the top ten. The germline V gene has CDR1 MDHEN and CDR2 SYDVKM. There are 13 residues in the CDR3. Trimming took 4 bases from V and 0 from J, leaving 4 bases between them.

What was sequenced was peripheral blood. The V and J genes are TRBV28 and TRBJ1-3; D unresolved. The sequence derives from a man aged 40-50 years with acute or convalescent COVID-19. CDR3 sequence: CASSWPSGNTIYF. CDR3 DNA sequence: TGTGCCAGCAGTTGGCCCTCTGGAAACACCATATATTTT.